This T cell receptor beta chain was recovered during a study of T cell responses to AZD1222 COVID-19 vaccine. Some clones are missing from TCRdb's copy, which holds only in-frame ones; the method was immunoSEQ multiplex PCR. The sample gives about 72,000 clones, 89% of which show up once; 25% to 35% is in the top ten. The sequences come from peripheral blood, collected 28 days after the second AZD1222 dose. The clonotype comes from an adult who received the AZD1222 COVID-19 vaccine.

Here the CDR3 reads CASSLRGGSGYEQFF. DNA of the CDR3: TGTGCCAGCAGCTTAAGGGGCGGGAGTGGATATGAGCAGTTCTTC. This chain uses TRBV7-2 with TRBJ2-1; 7 bases line up with TRBD2. Per the germline V gene, CDR1 is SGHTA and CDR2 is FQGNSA. The ends lost 2 bases at V and 8 bases at J; junction bases unmatched: 9. The CDR3 covers 15 residues. Full variable domain (missing parts from reference TRBV7-2 and TRBJ2-1): GAGVSQSPSNKVTEKGKDVELRCDPISGHTALYWYRQSLGQGLEFLIYFQGNSAPDKSGLPSDRFSAERTGGSVSTLTIQRTQQEDSAVYLCASSLRGGSGYEQFFGPGTRLTVL.